A selection of T cell receptor beta chains follows, all from one sample in a study of blood T cell repertoires in COVID-19. TCRdb's copy holds only in-frame clones and misses some; the assay was immunoSEQ multiplex PCR. The sample shows fewer than 200,000 clones, 88% of them seen only once. The sequencing sample was made of peripheral blood. These receptors came from a man aged 55 to 69 with acute or convalescent COVID-19. Each CDR3 is given with its conserved first and last residue. A D gene is named only where the DNA matches it firmly. Clone size is given for some rows only: seen once, a few or many times, or a class if the clone is expanded.

v_gene	abundance	d_gene	j_gene	CDR3nt	CDR3aa
TRBV24-1	NA	TRBD2	TRBJ2-5	TGTGCCACCAGCGGGACTAGCGGGGGGGAGACCCAGTACTTC	CATSGTSGGETQYF
TRBV7-2	NA	TRBD2	TRBJ2-3	TGTGCCAGCAGCTTAGCAGCGGGGGGGCCTAGCACAGATACGCAGTATTTT	CASSLAAGGPSTDTQYF
TRBV7-8	NA	TRBD1	TRBJ1-5	TGTGCCAGCAGCCCCAGAAACAGGGGGGCGGATCAGCCCCAGCATTTT	CASSPRNRGADQPQHF
TRBV30	NA	NA	TRBJ1-2	TGTGCCTGGAGTCGGACGGGGAGAAGGGGGGGCTACACCTTC	CAWSRTGRRGGYTF
TRBV27	NA	NA	TRBJ1-5	TGTGCCAGCAGTTCGCAGGGCTATCAGCCCCAGCATTTT	CASSSQGYQPQHF
TRBV5-1	NA	TRBD1	TRBJ2-2	TGCGCCAGCAGCTCCGGACAGGGGGGGAACACCGGGGAGCTGTTTTTT	CASSSGQGGNTGELFF
TRBV11-3	NA	NA	TRBJ2-3	TGTGCCAGCAGCTTACTCCGGGACACAGATACGCAGTATTTT	CASSLLRDTDTQYF
TRBV7-2	NA	TRBD1	TRBJ2-7	TGTGCCAGCAGCACGGGACAGGGCGCCTACGAGCAGTACTTC	CASSTGQGAYEQYF
TRBV5-6	NA	NA	TRBJ2-5	TGTGCCAGCAGCACCGATCACTCAAGTGTCGTGGGGGGAGAAACCCAGTACTTC	CASSTDHSSVVGGETQYF
TRBV14	NA	NA	TRBJ2-2	TGTGCCAGCAGCCTAGTCAGGGGCACCGGGGAGCTGTTTTTT	CASSLVRGTGELFF
TRBV5-5	NA	NA	TRBJ1-2	TGTGCCAGCAGCCCGCAGGGGCAGGCCAACTATGGCTACACCTTC	CASSPQGQANYGYTF
TRBV5-4	NA	NA	TRBJ1-5	TGTGCCAGCAGCTTGGACAGGGGCAATCAGCCCCAGCATTTT	CASSLDRGNQPQHF
TRBV19	NA	NA	TRBJ1-2	TGTGCCAGTCCCTTCGGGAATCCCAAGGGCTACACCTTC	CASPFGNPKGYTF
TRBV7-2	once	NA	TRBJ2-5	TGTGCCAGCAGCTTCGCGCCGTGGGAGACCCAGTACTTC	CASSFAPWETQYF
TRBV5-6	NA	TRBD1	TRBJ1-1	TGTGCCAGCAGCTACCGACAGGGCCGGACTGAAGCTTTCTTT	CASSYRQGRTEAFF
TRBV19	once	TRBD2	TRBJ2-3	TGTGCCAGTAGTCCCACGGCGGGAGGTGCCGATACGCAGTATTTT	CASSPTAGGADTQYF
TRBV7-3	NA	NA	TRBJ2-1	TGTGCCAGCAGCCCCGACAGCCTGGGTGAGCAGTTCTTC	CASSPDSLGEQFF
TRBV5-1	NA	NA	TRBJ1-3	TGCGCCAGCAGCTCTGGCGGGGGCTCTGGAAACACCATATATTTT	CASSSGGGSGNTIYF
TRBV5-1	NA	NA	TRBJ1-2	TGCGCCAGCAGCTTAGGAGGGGTTGGAGTGGTTGGCTACACCTTC	CASSLGGVGVVGYTF
TRBV15	NA	TRBD2	TRBJ2-5	TGTGCCACCAGCAGAGATGATGCGGGGGAAGAGACCCAGTACTTC	CATSRDDAGEETQYF
TRBV30	few	NA	TRBJ1-1	TGTGCCTGGAGTGTACAAACTGAAGCTTTCTTT	CAWSVQTEAFF
TRBV18	NA	NA	TRBJ2-5	TGTGCCAGCTCACCTAGAGACAGTTTCCAAGAGACCCAGTACTTC	CASSPRDSFQETQYF
TRBV2	NA	NA	TRBJ1-1	TGTGCCAGCAGTGAAACAGTGGTGAACACTGAAGCTTTCTTT	CASSETVVNTEAFF
TRBV7-2	NA	TRBD2	TRBJ2-7	TGTGCCAGCAGCTTAGGACTAGCGCTCTACGAGCAGTACTTC	CASSLGLALYEQYF
TRBV27	NA	NA	TRBJ1-4	TGTGCCAGCAGTTTATTGCAAGACAGGGAAAAACTGTTTTTT	CASSLLQDREKLFF
TRBV7-9	NA	TRBD1	TRBJ2-2	TGTGCCAGCAGCCAGCTTACAGGGGCCGGGGAGCTGTTTTTT	CASSQLTGAGELFF
TRBV5-4	once	TRBD1	TRBJ2-5	TGTGCCAGCAGCTCGAGGACAGGGGCCTTTGGGGAGACCCAGTACTTC	CASSSRTGAFGETQYF
TRBV24-1	NA	TRBD1	TRBJ2-1	TGTGCCACCGGGGCGAGGGGGACAGGGACCAATGAGCAGTTCTTC	CATGARGTGTNEQFF
TRBV24-1	few	TRBD1	TRBJ1-2	TGTGCCACCAGTGACCCCGGGACAGGGAACTATGGCTACACCTTC	CATSDPGTGNYGYTF
TRBV5-8	NA	TRBD1	TRBJ1-6	TGTGCCAGCAGCTGGGGACAGGGAAATTCACCCCTCCACTTT	CASSWGQGNSPLHF
TRBV15	NA	NA	TRBJ2-2	TGTGCCACCAGCAGATCCAGGGGTTCGACCGGGGAGCTGTTTTTT	CATSRSRGSTGELFF
TRBV7-9	NA	NA	TRBJ1-1	TGTGCCAGCAGCTTAGGACTGATGAACACTGAAGCTTTCTTT	CASSLGLMNTEAFF
TRBV7-3	NA	NA	TRBJ1-6	TGTGCCAGCAGCTTAACCGACAGGACACCACTCCACTTT	CASSLTDRTPLHF
TRBV6-2/TRBV6-3	NA	NA	TRBJ1-2	TGTGCCAGCAGTCAACAGGGACGAGGTGGCTACACCTTC	CASSQQGRGGYTF
TRBV6-5	NA	NA	TRBJ2-6	TGTGCCAGCAGTTTGCAGGGGTCTGGGGCCAACGTCCTGACTTTC	CASSLQGSGANVLTF
TRBV30	NA	NA	TRBJ1-1	TGTGCCTGGAGTCCACACAGGGAGCCGAACACTGAAGCTTTCTTT	CAWSPHREPNTEAFF
TRBV5-1	NA	NA	TRBJ2-3	TGCGCCAGCAGCTTGGGTCCGGGGGGCGCAGATACGCAGTATTTT	CASSLGPGGADTQYF